This T cell receptor beta chain originates from a study of T cell responses to AZD1222 COVID-19 vaccine. Study details: Analysis merged second doses at about 4 or about 12 weeks.

Method: immunoSEQ multiplex PCR; TCRdb's copy keeps in-frame clones and lacks some. This table holds about 160,000 clones, about 88% found once. Germline-derived CDR1 and CDR2 are SGHRS and YFSETQ. V was clipped by 3 bases and J by 4 bases, with 13 bases between them. The CDR3 totals 15 residues. The gene calls are TRBV5-1 and TRBJ1-4; possibly TRBD1 for D (5 bases). Source: peripheral blood, taken on day 0 of AZD1222 vaccination. The TCR originated in an adult in good health. The CDR3: CASSSAGTGNEKLFF. Here the CDR3 DNA reads TGCGCCAGCAGCTCAGCCGGGACCGGTAATGAAAAACTGTTTTTT.